These T cell receptor beta chains were read from a single sample in a study of response to subunit inactivated influenza vaccine. In TCRdb, the RT-PCR reads were re-called with MiXCR into one record per CDR3 protein. The table lists hundreds of thousands of distinct CDR3 sequences, 14% of them singletons. Sequences were derived from PBMCs from blood, sampled roughly 2 weeks before vaccination. The receptors here all came from a man between 50 and 59 years old who received an inactivated influenza vaccine. Both conserved end residues are part of each CDR3. The D gene is left open where the match is weak. Expanded clones get a size class; other rows say once, few or many, or leave the size out.

TRBV27	-	few	TRBJ2-7	15	CASSLSIRSSYEQYF	TGTGCCAGCAGTTTATCAATCAGAAGCTCCTACGAGCAGTACTTC
TRBV11-1	-	few	TRBJ1-4	20	CASSSNPGQAGTRSNEKLFF	TGTGCCAGCAGCTCGAACCCGGGACAAGCAGGGACTCGATCTAATGAAAAACTGTTTTTT
TRBV7-6	-	-	TRBJ1-1	16	CASSLVSPSWNTEAFF	TGTGCCAGCAGCTTAGTGTCTCCCTCATGGAACACTGAAGCTTTCTTT
TRBV5-1	TRBD1	many	TRBJ1-1	14	CASSFRQGSTEAFF	TGCGCCAGCAGCTTTAGACAGGGAAGTACTGAAGCTTTCTTT
TRBV29-1	TRBD1	few	TRBJ2-5	14	CSAPGQGNWETQYF	TGCAGCGCCCCGGGACAGGGGAATTGGGAGACCCAGTACTTC
TRBV6-1	-	many	TRBJ2-1	14	CASSVDLTNNEQFF	TGTGCCAGCAGTGTGGACTTGACCAACAATGAGCAGTTCTTC
TRBV2	-	few	TRBJ2-2	15	CASREGTLNTGELFF	TGTGCCAGCAGGGAGGGGACCTTGAACACCGGGGAGCTGTTTTTT
TRBV29-1	-	-	TRBJ2-7	12	CSVGRFSYEQYF	TGCAGCGTTGGTCGCTTCTCCTACGAGCAGTACTTC
TRBV6-1	-	few	TRBJ2-1	17	CASRIFQGQSSYNEQFF	TGTGCCAGCAGGATATTTCAGGGTCAGAGCTCCTACAATGAGCAGTTCTTC
TRBV18	-	-	TRBJ2-5	15	CASSPDLLGMKTQYF	TGTGCCAGCTCACCTGACTTATTAGGGATGAAGACCCAGTACTTC
TRBV7-6	TRBD2	-	TRBJ2-1	16	CASSIASGRWGNEQFF	TGTGCCAGCAGCATCGCAAGCGGGAGATGGGGCAATGAGCAGTTCTTC
TRBV24-1	-	-	TRBJ2-3	15	CATSDFKESTDTQYF	TGTGCCACCAGTGATTTTAAGGAAAGCACAGATACGCAGTATTTT
TRBV2	TRBD1	few	TRBJ2-1	14	CASRSTGGENEQFF	TGTGCCAGCCGTTCGACAGGGGGCGAGAATGAGCAGTTCTTC
TRBV11-1	TRBD2	-	TRBJ2-3	19	CASSFPNWPSGRLADTQYF	TGTGCCAGCAGCTTTCCGAACTGGCCTAGCGGGAGGTTGGCAGATACGCAGTATTTT
TRBV12-3/TRBV12-4	-	many	TRBJ2-7	14	CASSPGTPRYEQYF	TGTGCCAGCAGTCCCGGGACTCCCCGCTACGAGCAGTACTTC
TRBV24-1	-	few	TRBJ2-1	16	CATSDFGGTSYNEQFF	TGTGCCACCAGTGATTTCGGCGGGACCTCCTACAATGAGCAGTTCTTC
TRBV5-4	TRBD1	few	TRBJ1-1	15	CASSLGQGARTEAFF	TGTGCCAGCAGCTTGGGTCAGGGGGCGCGGACTGAAGCTTTCTTT
TRBV12-3/TRBV12-4	TRBD1	-	TRBJ2-2	14	CASSLGTGVGELFF	TGTGCCAGCAGTTTGGGGACAGGGGTCGGGGAGCTGTTTTTT
TRBV20-1	-	-	TRBJ2-7	14	CSARMGGSSYEQYF	TGCAGTGCTAGAATGGGCGGTTCGTCCTACGAGCAGTACTTC
TRBV4-1	-	-	TRBJ2-7	15	CASSRGGTASYEQYF	TGCGCCAGCAGCCGAGGGGGGACAGCGTCCTACGAGCAGTACTTC
TRBV6-1	-	-	TRBJ2-3	13	CASSLGGAMTQYF	TGTGCCAGCAGCCTGGGGGGGGCAATGACGCAGTATTTT
TRBV20-1	TRBD2	-	TRBJ2-7	15	CSARRIAGGSYEQYF	TGCAGTGCTCGTAGAATAGCGGGAGGTTCCTACGAGCAGTACTTC
TRBV7-2	-	few	TRBJ2-5	13	CASSSPLAGTQYF	TGTGCCAGCAGCTCACCTTTGGCCGGGACCCAGTACTTC
TRBV11-2	-	many	TRBJ1-2	15	CASCPLLGQAGGYTF	TGTGCCAGCTGCCCCCTCCTTGGGCAGGCGGGAGGCTACACCTTC
TRBV4-2	TRBD2	few	TRBJ2-7	16	CASSQQGGTSGYEQYF	TGTGCCAGCAGCCAACAGGGGGGGACTAGCGGCTACGAGCAGTACTTC
TRBV18	-	few	TRBJ2-7	14	CASSPNYGSYEQYF	TGTGCCAGCTCACCTAACTACGGGTCCTACGAGCAGTACTTC
TRBV13	-	many	TRBJ2-4	15	CASSQRQISKNIQYF	TGTGCCAGCAGCCAAAGACAGATCTCCAAAAACATTCAGTACTTC
TRBV14	-	few	TRBJ2-1	16	CASSQPGTAAYNEQFF	TGTGCCAGCAGCCAACCTGGGACTGCCGCCTACAATGAGCAGTTCTTC
TRBV7-6	-	few	TRBJ2-3	18	CASSLGPLLGTSTDTQYF	TGTGCCAGCAGCTTAGGACCCTTGTTGGGAACTAGCACAGATACGCAGTATTTT
TRBV6-5	TRBD2	many	TRBJ2-1	11	CASGRAYEQFF	TGTGCCAGTGGGAGGGCCTATGAGCAGTTCTTC
TRBV30	-	-	TRBJ2-2	14	CAWSAISGSGELFF	TGTGCCTGGAGTGCGATCTCGGGTTCCGGGGAGCTGTTTTTT
TRBV7-2	TRBD1	few	TRBJ2-7	16	CASSLGPGTGDNEQYF	TGTGCCAGCAGCTTAGGTCCCGGCACAGGGGACAACGAGCAGTACTTC
TRBV6-2/TRBV6-3	-	few	TRBJ2-3	17	CASQEGASWSATDTQYF	TGTGCCAGCCAAGAAGGGGCTAGCTGGTCCGCCACAGATACGCAGTATTTT
TRBV2	TRBD1	few	TRBJ2-3	13	CARWDRPTDTQYF	TGTGCCAGATGGGACAGACCCACAGATACGCAGTATTTT
TRBV12-3/TRBV12-4	-	-	TRBJ2-7	14	CASSLGTFPAEQYF	TGTGCCAGCAGTTTGGGGACGTTTCCCGCCGAGCAGTACTTC
TRBV12-3/TRBV12-4	-	few	TRBJ1-5	13	CASSLRDAGSQHF	TGTGCCAGCAGTTTAAGGGACGCGGGATCCCAGCATTTT
TRBV4-1	-	many	TRBJ2-7	14	CASSLRLTGDEQYF	TGCGCCAGCAGCCTTCGATTAACAGGAGACGAGCAGTACTTC
TRBV6-2/TRBV6-3	-	few	TRBJ2-7	12	CASGTDSYEQYF	TGTGCCAGCGGGACGGACTCCTACGAGCAGTACTTC
TRBV7-3	-	once	TRBJ2-1	13	CASSLTTNNERFF	TGTGCCAGCAGCTTAACTACAAACAATGAGCGGTTCTTC